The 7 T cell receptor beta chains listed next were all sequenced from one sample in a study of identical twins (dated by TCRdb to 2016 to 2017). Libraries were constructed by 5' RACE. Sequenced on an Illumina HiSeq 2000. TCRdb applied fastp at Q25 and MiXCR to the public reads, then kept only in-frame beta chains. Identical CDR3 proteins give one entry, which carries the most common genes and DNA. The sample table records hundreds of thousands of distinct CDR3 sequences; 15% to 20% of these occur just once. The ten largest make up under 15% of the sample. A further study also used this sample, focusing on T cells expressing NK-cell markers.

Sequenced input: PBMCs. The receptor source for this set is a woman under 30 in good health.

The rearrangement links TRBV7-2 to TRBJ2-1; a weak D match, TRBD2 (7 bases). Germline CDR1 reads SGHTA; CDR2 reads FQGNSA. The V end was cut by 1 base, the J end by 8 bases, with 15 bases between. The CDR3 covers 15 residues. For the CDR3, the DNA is TGTGCCAGCAGCTTAGGGGGGGCGGGAGTATATGAGCAGTTCTTC. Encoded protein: CASSLGGAGVYEQFF.

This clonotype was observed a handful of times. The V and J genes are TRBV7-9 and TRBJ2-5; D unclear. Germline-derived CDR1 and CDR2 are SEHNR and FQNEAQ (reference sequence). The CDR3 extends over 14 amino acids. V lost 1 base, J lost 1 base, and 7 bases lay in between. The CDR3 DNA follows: TGTGCCAGCAGCTTAGGAGGTGCCCAAGAGACCCAGTACTTC. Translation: CASSLGGAQETQYF.

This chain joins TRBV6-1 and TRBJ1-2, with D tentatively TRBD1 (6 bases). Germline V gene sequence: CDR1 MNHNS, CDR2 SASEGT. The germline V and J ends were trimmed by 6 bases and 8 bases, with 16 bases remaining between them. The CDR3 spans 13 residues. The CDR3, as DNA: TGTGCCAGCAGAGCACAGGGCCTTGGGGGCTACACCTTC. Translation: CASRAQGLGGYTF.

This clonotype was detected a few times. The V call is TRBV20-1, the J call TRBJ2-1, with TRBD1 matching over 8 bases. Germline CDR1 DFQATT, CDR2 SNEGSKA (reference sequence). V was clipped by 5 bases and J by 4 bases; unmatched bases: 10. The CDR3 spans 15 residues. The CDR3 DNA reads TGCAGTGCTGGGAACCGGGACAGGCAATACAATGAGCAGTTCTTC. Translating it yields CSAGNRDRQYNEQFF.

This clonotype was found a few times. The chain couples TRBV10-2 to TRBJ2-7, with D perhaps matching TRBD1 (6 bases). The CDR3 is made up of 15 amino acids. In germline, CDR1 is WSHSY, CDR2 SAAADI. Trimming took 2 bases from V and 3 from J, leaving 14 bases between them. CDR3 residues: CASSEDRDIIYEQYF. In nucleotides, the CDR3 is TGCGCCAGCAGTGAGGATCGGGACATCATCTACGAGCAGTACTTC.

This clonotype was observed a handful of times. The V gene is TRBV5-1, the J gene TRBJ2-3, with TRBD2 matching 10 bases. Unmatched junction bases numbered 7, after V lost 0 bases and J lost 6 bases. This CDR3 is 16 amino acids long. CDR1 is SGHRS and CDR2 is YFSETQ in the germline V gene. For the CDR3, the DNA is TGCGCCAGCAGCTTGGATGTAGCGGGGGGATCTGATACGCAGTATTTT. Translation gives CASSLDVAGGSDTQYF.

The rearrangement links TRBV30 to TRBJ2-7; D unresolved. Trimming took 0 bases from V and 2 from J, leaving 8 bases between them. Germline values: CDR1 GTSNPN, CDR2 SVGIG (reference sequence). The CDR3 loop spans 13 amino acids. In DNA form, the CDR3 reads TGTGCCTGGAGTGTCACAGTAGCCTACGAGCAGTACTTC. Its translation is CAWSVTVAYEQYF.